The 16 T cell receptor beta chains below all came from one sample that was sequenced in a study of blood T cell repertoires in COVID-19. The data were produced by immunoSEQ multiplex PCR, yet TCRdb's version contains in-frame clones alone and is incomplete. This table has around 95,000 clones, 75% to 95% appearing once. Specimen: peripheral blood. Receptors were obtained from a man aged 50 or older with acute or convalescent COVID-19.

J is TRBJ1-1 and V is TRBV11-2, with D possibly matching TRBD1 (5 bases). Trimming pared 4 bases from V and 0 bases from J, leaving 18 bases between. CDR3 length: 17 residues. The germline CDR1 and CDR2 sequences are SGHAT and FQNNGV. The CDR3 sequence: CASSWPPRGGMNTEAFF. CDR3 coding DNA: TGTGCCAGCAGCTGGCCCCCGCGGGGCGGGATGAACACTGAAGCTTTCTTT.

V usage is TRBV24-1 and J usage is TRBJ2-1, with 7 bases matching TRBD2. The germline gives CDR1 KGHDR, CDR2 SFDVKD. Trimming at V came to 4 bases and at J to 0 bases, leaving 5 bases not matched to a gene. The CDR3 totals 16 residues. CDR3 protein: CATSDPRGSSYNEQFF. CDR3 DNA sequence: TGTGCCACCAGTGACCCGCGGGGGAGCTCCTACAATGAGCAGTTCTTC.

V usage is TRBV10-3 and J usage is TRBJ2-3; 8 nucleotides line up with TRBD1. The length of the CDR3 is 18 residues. The germline gives CDR1 ENHRY, CDR2 SYGVKD. With V trimmed by 5 bases and J by 1 base, 14 bases remained unmatched. The CDR3 region is CAISHLPDTGGGTDTQYF. The CDR3 DNA reads as TGTGCCATCAGTCACCTCCCCGACACAGGGGGTGGCACAGATACGCAGTATTTT.

V usage is TRBV6-5 and J usage is TRBJ2-3; D is perhaps TRBD2 (6 bases). CDR3 size: 15 residues. The V and J ends lost 0 bases and 2 bases respectively, with 9 bases between them. Germline V gene lookup returns CDR1 MNHEY and CDR2 SVGAGI. CDR3: CASSYSAGDTDTQYF. CDR3 nucleotide sequence: TGTGCCAGCAGTTACTCAGCGGGCGACACAGATACGCAGTATTTT.

In nucleotides, the CDR3 is TGTGCTAGTGGTTTTCACTTGGACGGCTGGCGGGGTGATATGAACACTGAAGCTTTCTTT. Its translation: CASGFHLDGWRGDMNTEAFF. The chain combines TRBV12-5 with TRBJ1-1; D unresolved. Germline V gene sequence: CDR1 LGHNT, CDR2 FRNRAP. The V end was cut by 3 bases, the J end by 0 bases, with 26 bases between. The CDR3 is made up of 20 amino acids.

This chain joins TRBV6-5 and TRBJ1-3; D remains unclear. With 3 bases removed from V and 4 bases from J, the gap between germline ends came to 10 bases. The CDR3 contains 14 residues. Looked up from germline, CDR1 is MNHEY and CDR2 is SVGAGI. CDR3 residues: CASSYAASGNTIYF. CDR3 DNA: TGTGCCAGCAGTTATGCGGCAAGCGGAAACACCATATATTTT.

V is TRBV19 and J is TRBJ2-3, with TRBD2 matching over 7 bases. The CDR3 length is 17 residues. Germline-derived CDR1 and CDR2 are LNHDA and SQIVND (reference sequence). With 3 bases clipped from V and 0 bases from J, the junction kept 9 bases outside the gene matches. The CDR3 DNA follows: TGTGCCAGTAGTATTTATCTGGGGGGAGGGAGCACAGATACGCAGTATTTT. Its translation is CASSIYLGGGSTDTQYF.

J is TRBJ1-2 and V is TRBV6-1; 10 nucleotides line up with TRBD1. V was pared by 3 bases and J by 5 bases, with 3 bases of the junction left unmatched. The CDR3 spans 14 residues. Germline-derived CDR1 and CDR2 are MNHNS and SASEGT. The CDR3 DNA sequence: TGTGCCAGCAGTGAGAGGACAGGGGGTTATGGCTACACCTTC. Protein: CASSERTGGYGYTF.

This chain uses TRBV28 with TRBJ2-2; weak D call: TRBD1 (6 bases). CDR3 length: 16 residues. Trimming took 6 bases from V and 1 from J, leaving 15 bases between them. Germline CDR1 is MDHEN and CDR2 is SYDVKM. CDR3 nucleotide sequence: TGTGCCAGCAGCTTGGCCGGGACACAGAACACCGGGGAGCTGTTTTTT. Its protein product is CASSLAGTQNTGELFF.

V usage is TRBV24-1 and J usage is TRBJ1-3; D remains ambiguous. The V and J ends lost 9 bases and 2 bases respectively, with 19 bases between them. The CDR3 extends over 16 amino acids. The V gene's germline CDR1 is KGHDR and CDR2 SFDVKD. CDR3 amino acids: CATPEGGKYAGNTIYF. In nucleotides, the CDR3 is TGTGCCACCCCCGAAGGCGGGAAATACGCTGGAAACACCATATATTTT.

The chain links TRBV5-7 to TRBJ2-7; TRBD2 might be the D (6 bases). TRBV5-7 is assigned to the ORF class and has an uncertain function. The V and J ends lost 1 base and 0 bases respectively, with 11 bases between them. The CDR3 has 15 residues. The CDR3: CASSLQDYHSYEQYF. The CDR3, as DNA: TGTGCCAGCAGCTTGCAGGACTACCACTCCTACGAGCAGTACTTC.

This clone turned up a few times. The chain combines TRBV5-5 with TRBJ1-3; D not resolved. Germline CDR1 SGHKS, CDR2 YYEKEE (reference sequence). The V end lost 0 bases, the J end lost 4 bases, and 14 bases lay between the germline ends. CDR3 length: 16 residues. The CDR3 sequence: CASSLDSTSGGNTIYF. For the CDR3, the DNA is TGTGCCAGCAGCTTGGACAGCACCAGTGGCGGAAACACCATATATTTT.

V gene TRBV2 combines with J gene TRBJ1-5; D is perhaps TRBD1 (5 bases). The ends were cut back, 6 bases at V and 0 bases at J, with 12 bases in the middle. The CDR3 runs to 15 residues. Germline V gene data show CDR1 as SNHLY and CDR2 as FYNNEI. CDR3 nucleotide sequence: TGTGCCAGCAGCAGGCAGGGACTTAGCAATCAGCCCCAGCATTTT. Protein sequence: CASSRQGLSNQPQHF.

The rearrangement uses TRBV5-1 and TRBJ2-2, with 7 bases identical to TRBD1. The CDR3 is made up of 13 amino acids. The germline gives CDR1 SGHRS, CDR2 YFSETQ. Trimming cost V 4 bases and J 6 bases; bases outside gene matches: 3. For the CDR3, the DNA is TGCGCCAGCAGCGTAACAGGGGCCGGGGAGCTGTTTTTT. Its translation: CASSVTGAGELFF. Combining the CDR3 with reference TRBV5-1 and TRBJ2-2 gives the whole variable domain KAGVTQTPRYLIKTRGQQVTLSCSPISGHRSVSWYQQTPGQGLQFLFEYFSETQRNKGNFPGRFSGRQFSNSRSEMNVSTLELGDSALYLCASSVTGAGELFFGEGSRLTVL.

This chain uses TRBV9 with TRBJ1-3; weak D call: TRBD1 (6 bases). Per germline, CDR1 SGDLS and CDR2 YYNGEE. V was cut by 4 bases and J by 0 bases, with 11 bases left in between. This CDR3 is 15 amino acids long. CDR3 region: CASSRTASSGNTIYF. DNA for the CDR3: TGTGCCAGCAGCCGGACAGCATCCTCTGGAAACACCATATATTTT.

This clone was observed once. This sequence joins TRBV5-4 and TRBJ2-1, with 12 bases identical to TRBD2. Germline-derived CDR1 and CDR2 are SGHNT and YYREEE (reference sequence). The CDR3 has 14 amino acids. J was trimmed by 8 bases and V by 3 bases; bases with no gene match: 3. The CDR3 nucleotides are TGTGCCAGCAGCTCCGGACTAGCGGGGTATGAGCAGTTCTTC. Its protein is CASSSGLAGYEQFF. Filled out from reference TRBV5-4 and TRBJ2-1, the complete variable domain reads ETGVTQSPTHLIKTRGQQVTLRCSSQSGHNTVSWYQQALGQGPQFIFQYYREEENGRGNFPPRFSGLQFPNYSSELNVNALELDDSALYLCASSSGLAGYEQFFGPGTRLTVL.